The sequence of this T cell receptor beta chain was determined in a study of blood T cell repertoires in COVID-19. As handled by the study authors: Amplifying reference gene primers gave estimates of nucleated cell counts. Clones were sequenced by immunoSEQ multiplex PCR, and TCRdb holds only the in-frame ones, with some missing. V and J calls and clone size are given by that table; D and trimming were obtained from the DNA. The table lists fewer than 130,000 clones, 85% to 90% of them singletons, with approximately 3.4% in the top ten. The CDR3 contains 16 residues. Germline V lookup: CDR1 KGHDR, CDR2 SFDVKD. The junction had 4 bases not matched to a gene; V was cut back by 3 bases and J by 2 bases.

This sequence originates from a woman aged 50 to 65 with acute or convalescent COVID-19. V gene TRBV24-1 combines with J gene TRBJ2-4; 9 positions agree with TRBD1. Sequences were obtained from peripheral blood. The CDR3, as DNA: TGTGCCACCAGTGATCCACAGGGGGCGACCAAAAACATTCAGTACTTC. Translated: CATSDPQGATKNIQYF.